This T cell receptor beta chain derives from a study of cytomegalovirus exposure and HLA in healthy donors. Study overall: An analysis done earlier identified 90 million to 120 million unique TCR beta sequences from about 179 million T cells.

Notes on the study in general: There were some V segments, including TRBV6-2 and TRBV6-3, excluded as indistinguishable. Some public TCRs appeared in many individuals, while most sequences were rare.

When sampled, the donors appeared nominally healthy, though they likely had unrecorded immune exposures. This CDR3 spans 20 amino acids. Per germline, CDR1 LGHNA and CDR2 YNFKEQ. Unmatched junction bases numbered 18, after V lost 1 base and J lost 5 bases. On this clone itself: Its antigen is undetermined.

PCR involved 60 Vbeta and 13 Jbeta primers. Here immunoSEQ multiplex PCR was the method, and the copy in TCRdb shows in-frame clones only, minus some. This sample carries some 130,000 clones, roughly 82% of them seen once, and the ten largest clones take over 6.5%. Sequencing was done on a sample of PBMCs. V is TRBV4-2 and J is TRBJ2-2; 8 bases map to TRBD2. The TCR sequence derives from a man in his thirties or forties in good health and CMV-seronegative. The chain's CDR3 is CASSQVFPLGGSGETGELFF. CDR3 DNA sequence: TGTGCCAGCAGCCAAGTTTTCCCCCTAGGTGGTAGCGGGGAGACCGGGGAGCTGTTTTTT.